This TCR beta chain was identified during a study of blood T cell repertoires in COVID-19. For the study at large: The samples span acute and convalescent COVID-19 from the United States, Italy and Spain.

Germline V CDR1 and CDR2: SGDLS, YYNGEE. The germline V and J ends were trimmed by 4 bases and 7 bases, with 12 bases remaining between them. The CDR3 runs to 12 residues. Assay: immunoSEQ multiplex PCR; the TCRdb copy retains only in-frame clones and omits some. The sample has 130,000 or so clones; 81% are singletons. The sequence was collected from a woman aged 55-70 years with active or convalescent COVID-19. Specimen: peripheral blood. J is TRBJ2-7 and V is TRBV9; D is ambiguous. In DNA form, the CDR3 reads TGTGCCAGCAGCCCGCCTAGAACTGAGCAGTACGTC. Residues: CASSPPRTEQYV.